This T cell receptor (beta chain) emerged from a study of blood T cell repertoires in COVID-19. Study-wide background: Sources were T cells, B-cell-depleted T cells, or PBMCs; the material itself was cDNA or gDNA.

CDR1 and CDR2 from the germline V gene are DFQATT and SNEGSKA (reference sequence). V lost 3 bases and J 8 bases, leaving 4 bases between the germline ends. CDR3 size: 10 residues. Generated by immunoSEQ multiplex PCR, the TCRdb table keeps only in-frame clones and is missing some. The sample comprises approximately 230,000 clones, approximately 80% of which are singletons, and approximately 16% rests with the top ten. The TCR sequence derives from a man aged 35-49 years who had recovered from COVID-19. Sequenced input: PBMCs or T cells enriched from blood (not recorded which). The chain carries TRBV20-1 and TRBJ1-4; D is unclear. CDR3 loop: CSASSEKLFF. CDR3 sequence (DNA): TGCAGTGCTAGTTCAGAAAAACTGTTTTTT.